Listed below are T cell receptor beta chains from one sample, sequenced in a study of shared clonotypes between healthy human individuals. The data were produced by immunoSEQ multiplex PCR, yet TCRdb's version contains in-frame clones alone and is incomplete. Among some 2,000,000 clones listed, 85% to 95% were seen once. Sequencing was done on a sample of naive CD4+ T cells sorted from blood. The receptors were sampled from a man between 18 and 29 years old in good health. The CDR3 runs from the conserved cysteine through the conserved F or W. The order of the fields is V gene, clone size, D gene, J gene, CDR3 protein, CDR3 DNA. The D gene is left open where the match is weak. Some rows mark clone size as missing; the rest say once, few, many or name a class of expanded clone.

V gene: TRBV30; clone size: -; D gene: TRBD1; J gene: TRBJ1-1; CDR3 protein: CAWSLRDRIVIRAFF; CDR3 DNA: TGTGCCTGGAGTCTAAGGGACAGAATCGTTATCAGGGCTTTCTTT
V gene: TRBV10-3; clone size: -; D gene: -; J gene: TRBJ1-1; CDR3 protein: CAISEDRGLETEAFF; CDR3 DNA: TGTGCCATCAGTGAGGATCGGGGGTTAGAGACTGAAGCTTTCTTT
V gene: TRBV28; clone size: -; D gene: -; J gene: TRBJ2-7; CDR3 protein: CASSLGYEQYF; CDR3 DNA: TGTGCCAGCAGTTTGGGATACGAGCAGTACTTC
V gene: TRBV5-1; clone size: -; D gene: -; J gene: TRBJ2-2; CDR3 protein: CASSLWSGGRELFF; CDR3 DNA: TGCGCCAGCAGCTTATGGTCCGGAGGCAGGGAGCTGTTTTTT
V gene: TRBV2; clone size: -; D gene: -; J gene: TRBJ2-5; CDR3 protein: CASSVLAAETQYF; CDR3 DNA: TGTGCCAGCAGTGTACTGGCGGCAGAGACCCAGTACTTC
V gene: TRBV29-1; clone size: -; D gene: -; J gene: TRBJ2-5; CDR3 protein: CSVVQETQYF; CDR3 DNA: TGCAGCGTTGTCCAAGAGACCCAGTACTTC
V gene: TRBV9; clone size: -; D gene: -; J gene: TRBJ1-3; CDR3 protein: CASSVALDRLSGNTIYF; CDR3 DNA: TGTGCCAGCAGCGTAGCTCTAGACCGACTCTCTGGAAACACCATATATTTT
V gene: TRBV30; clone size: -; D gene: -; J gene: TRBJ1-1; CDR3 protein: CANSPGGRTEAFF; CDR3 DNA: TGTGCCAACTCTCCTGGGGGTCGCACTGAAGCTTTCTTT
V gene: TRBV6-5; clone size: -; D gene: -; J gene: TRBJ1-1; CDR3 protein: CASSYSANTEAFF; CDR3 DNA: TGTGCCAGCAGTTACTCAGCGAACACTGAAGCTTTCTTT
V gene: TRBV6-5; clone size: -; D gene: -; J gene: TRBJ2-7; CDR3 protein: CASSYSADSSYEQYF; CDR3 DNA: TGTGCCAGCAGTTACTCCGCAGATAGCTCCTACGAGCAGTACTTC
V gene: TRBV7-2; clone size: -; D gene: TRBD2; J gene: TRBJ2-7; CDR3 protein: CASSSPRVAGNSYEQYF; CDR3 DNA: TGTGCCAGCAGCTCCCCCCGAGTAGCGGGGAATTCCTACGAGCAGTACTTC
V gene: TRBV28; clone size: -; D gene: TRBD1; J gene: TRBJ2-7; CDR3 protein: CASTLTGTLAEQYF; CDR3 DNA: TGTGCCAGCACACTGACAGGGACGTTGGCCGAGCAGTACTTC
V gene: TRBV28; clone size: -; D gene: -; J gene: TRBJ1-5; CDR3 protein: CASNSREPQHF; CDR3 DNA: TGTGCCAGCAACAGCCGTGAGCCCCAGCATTTT
V gene: TRBV21-1; clone size: -; D gene: -; J gene: TRBJ2-2; CDR3 protein: CASSKEAYKATGELFF; CDR3 DNA: TGTGCCAGCAGCAAAGAGGCCTACAAAGCAACCGGGGAGCTGTTTTTT
V gene: TRBV27; clone size: -; D gene: -; J gene: TRBJ1-2; CDR3 protein: CASRTGPYGYTF; CDR3 DNA: TGTGCCAGCAGGACAGGTCCCTATGGCTACACCTTC
V gene: TRBV10-3; clone size: once; D gene: TRBD2; J gene: TRBJ2-5; CDR3 protein: CAISDGRAVETQYF; CDR3 DNA: TGTGCCATCAGTGACGGGAGGGCCGTGGAGACCCAGTACTTC
V gene: TRBV10-3; clone size: -; D gene: TRBD1; J gene: TRBJ1-2; CDR3 protein: CAITDRVFDGYTF; CDR3 DNA: TGTGCCATCACTGACAGGGTGTTCGATGGCTACACCTTC
V gene: TRBV2; clone size: -; D gene: -; J gene: TRBJ2-2; CDR3 protein: CASSGTIFTGELFF; CDR3 DNA: TGTGCCAGCAGTGGGACAATTTTCACCGGGGAGCTGTTTTTT
V gene: TRBV7-6; clone size: -; D gene: -; J gene: TRBJ2-5; CDR3 protein: CASSLGGDRETQYF; CDR3 DNA: TGTGCCAGCAGCTTAGGGGGGGATCGTGAGACCCAGTACTTC
V gene: TRBV5-1; clone size: -; D gene: TRBD1; J gene: TRBJ2-5; CDR3 protein: CASSLGPRDSQETQYF; CDR3 DNA: TGCGCCAGCAGCTTGGGCCCGAGGGACAGCCAAGAGACCCAGTACTTC
V gene: TRBV30; clone size: -; D gene: -; J gene: TRBJ1-6; CDR3 protein: CACSKGFVDSPLHF; CDR3 DNA: TGTGCCTGCTCTAAGGGGTTCGTTGATTCACCCCTCCACTTT
V gene: TRBV11-2; clone size: -; D gene: -; J gene: TRBJ1-1; CDR3 protein: CASSKRWQEAFF; CDR3 DNA: TGTGCCAGCAGCAAAAGGTGGCAGGAGGCTTTCTTT
V gene: TRBV7-7; clone size: -; D gene: TRBD1; J gene: TRBJ2-6; CDR3 protein: CATAGGVSGANVLTF; CDR3 DNA: TGTGCTACTGCAGGGGGCGTTTCTGGGGCCAACGTCCTGACTTTC
V gene: TRBV6-6; clone size: -; D gene: TRBD1; J gene: TRBJ1-5; CDR3 protein: CASSSTGVGNQPQHF; CDR3 DNA: TGTGCCAGCAGCTCGACAGGGGTTGGCAATCAGCCCCAGCATTTT
V gene: TRBV19; clone size: -; D gene: -; J gene: TRBJ1-1; CDR3 protein: CASSERGVEAFF; CDR3 DNA: TGTGCCAGTAGTGAACGGGGAGTTGAAGCTTTCTTT
V gene: TRBV6-1; clone size: once; D gene: -; J gene: TRBJ1-6; CDR3 protein: CASRTGINSPLHF; CDR3 DNA: TGTGCCAGCAGAACAGGGATCAATTCACCCCTCCACTTT
V gene: TRBV9; clone size: -; D gene: -; J gene: TRBJ2-5; CDR3 protein: CASSLTGLVETQYF; CDR3 DNA: TGTGCCAGCAGCCTTACAGGGTTGGTAGAGACCCAGTACTTC
V gene: TRBV18; clone size: -; D gene: -; J gene: TRBJ2-1; CDR3 protein: CASSLRDNEQFF; CDR3 DNA: TGTGCCAGCTCCCTAAGAGACAATGAGCAGTTCTTC
V gene: TRBV5-6; clone size: -; D gene: -; J gene: TRBJ2-7; CDR3 protein: CASSLAGPGEQYF; CDR3 DNA: TGTGCCAGCAGCTTGGCAGGGCCGGGTGAGCAGTACTTC
V gene: TRBV11-2; clone size: -; D gene: -; J gene: TRBJ2-7; CDR3 protein: CASSFYQGDAEQYF; CDR3 DNA: TGTGCCAGCAGCTTTTACCAAGGGGATGCCGAGCAGTACTTC
V gene: TRBV15; clone size: -; D gene: -; J gene: TRBJ2-5; CDR3 protein: CATRGGTTSEETQYF; CDR3 DNA: TGTGCCACTAGAGGGGGGACTACCTCTGAAGAGACCCAGTACTTC
V gene: TRBV6-5; clone size: once; D gene: -; J gene: TRBJ2-7; CDR3 protein: CASSYLVGAAEQYF; CDR3 DNA: TGTGCCAGCAGTTACTTGGTGGGAGCTGCCGAGCAGTACTTC
V gene: TRBV27; clone size: -; D gene: -; J gene: TRBJ1-3; CDR3 protein: CASSSMRGNTIYF; CDR3 DNA: TGTGCCAGCAGTTCCATGAGGGGAAACACCATATATTTT
V gene: TRBV6-1; clone size: -; D gene: -; J gene: TRBJ1-1; CDR3 protein: CASSDNQGNTEAFF; CDR3 DNA: TGTGCCAGCAGTGATAATCAGGGGAACACTGAAGCTTTCTTT
V gene: TRBV7-3; clone size: -; D gene: -; J gene: TRBJ2-4; CDR3 protein: CASSPSIPDGATIAKNIQYF; CDR3 DNA: TGTGCCAGCAGCCCTTCAATCCCGGACGGAGCGACGATAGCCAAAAACATTCAGTACTTC
V gene: TRBV7-8; clone size: -; D gene: -; J gene: TRBJ2-3; CDR3 protein: CASSLDRDDTQYF; CDR3 DNA: TGTGCCAGCAGCCTTGACCGGGACGATACGCAGTATTTT
V gene: TRBV5-1; clone size: -; D gene: -; J gene: TRBJ1-1; CDR3 protein: CASSLDSGREAFF; CDR3 DNA: TGCGCCAGCAGCTTGGACTCAGGCCGCGAAGCTTTCTTT
V gene: TRBV5-1; clone size: once; D gene: -; J gene: TRBJ2-1; CDR3 protein: CASSSANDRYNEQFF; CDR3 DNA: TGCGCCAGCAGCTCCGCTAATGACAGGTACAATGAGCAGTTCTTC
V gene: TRBV29-1; clone size: -; D gene: -; J gene: TRBJ1-4; CDR3 protein: CSVLTANNEKLFF; CDR3 DNA: TGCAGCGTTCTAACAGCTAATAATGAAAAACTGTTTTTT
V gene: TRBV2; clone size: -; D gene: -; J gene: TRBJ1-1; CDR3 protein: CASKGSFDTEAFF; CDR3 DNA: TGTGCCAGCAAGGGTTCGTTTGACACTGAAGCTTTCTTT
V gene: TRBV7-3; clone size: once; D gene: TRBD2; J gene: TRBJ2-7; CDR3 protein: CASSLKGGGPYEQYF; CDR3 DNA: TGTGCCAGCAGCTTAAAGGGCGGGGGGCCCTACGAGCAGTACTTC
V gene: TRBV2; clone size: -; D gene: TRBD1; J gene: TRBJ2-7; CDR3 protein: CASTPAGGGYEQYF; CDR3 DNA: TGTGCCAGCACCCCCGCAGGGGGTGGGTACGAGCAGTACTTC
V gene: TRBV4-3; clone size: -; D gene: -; J gene: TRBJ2-1; CDR3 protein: CASSQAWELGRYNEQFF; CDR3 DNA: TGCGCCAGCAGCCAAGCATGGGAACTAGGGAGGTACAATGAGCAGTTCTTC
V gene: TRBV29-1; clone size: -; D gene: -; J gene: TRBJ2-7; CDR3 protein: CSVDSGRGAGEQYF; CDR3 DNA: TGCAGCGTTGATTCAGGCAGGGGTGCGGGGGAGCAGTACTTC